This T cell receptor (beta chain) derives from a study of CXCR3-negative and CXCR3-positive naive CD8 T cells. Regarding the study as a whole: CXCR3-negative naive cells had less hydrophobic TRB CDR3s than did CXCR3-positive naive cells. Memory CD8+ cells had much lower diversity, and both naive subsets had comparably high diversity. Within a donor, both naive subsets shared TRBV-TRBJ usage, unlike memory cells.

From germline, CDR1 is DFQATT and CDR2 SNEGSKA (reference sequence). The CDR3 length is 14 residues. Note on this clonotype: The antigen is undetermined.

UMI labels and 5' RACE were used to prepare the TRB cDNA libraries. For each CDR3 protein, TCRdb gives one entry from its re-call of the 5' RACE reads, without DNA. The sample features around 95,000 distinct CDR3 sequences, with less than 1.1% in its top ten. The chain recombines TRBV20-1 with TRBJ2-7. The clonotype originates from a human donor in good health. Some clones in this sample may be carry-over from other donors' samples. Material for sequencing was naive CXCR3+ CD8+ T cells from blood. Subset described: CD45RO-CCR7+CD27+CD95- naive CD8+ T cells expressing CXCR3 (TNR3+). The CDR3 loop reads CSASYQIPSYEQYF.